The clone carrying this TCR beta chain was counted only a few times. The V end lost 4 bases, the J end lost 5 bases, and 18 bases lay between the germline ends. There are 15 residues in the CDR3. The germline V gene encodes CDR1 SGHNT and CDR2 YYREEE (reference sequence). This record belongs to a study of identical twins. TCRdb re-derived calls from the 5' RACE reads in MiXCR, one entry per CDR3 protein. The table has about 260,000 distinct CDR3 sequences, roughly 7% seen once; the top ten hold roughly 3.4%. In addition, the sample was reused for a study of yellow fever vaccine responses in identical twins.

Sequenced material: memory (CD45RO+) T cells sorted from blood. This receptor was taken from a woman younger than 35 in good health. The chain joins TRBV5-4 to TRBJ2-5, with D tentatively TRBD2 (9 bases). The CDR3 here is CASSPDRAGGETQYF. The CDR3 DNA reads TGTGCCAGCAGCCCGGACAGGGCGGGAGGGGAGACCCAGTACTTC.